Only a few counts were recorded for the clone carrying this T cell receptor (beta chain). The target antigen is unknown. The CDR3 loop spans 18 amino acids. The V gene lost 2 bases and the J gene lost 5 bases, with 24 bases spanning the gap. The germline V gene encodes CDR1 MNHEY and CDR2 SVGEGT. The entry originates in a study of T cell repertoires in cytomegalovirus infection. One entry per CDR3 protein, called by TCRdb with MiXCR from the reads. The data hold roughly 200,000 distinct CDR3 sequences, with about 15% observed a single time. Study-wide points: Dominant in the ex vivo response were TCR beta clonotypes restricted by HLA-C and specific for CMV. Summed frequency of public TCR beta families distinguished CMV carriers with the relevant HLA.

The sample was CD8+ T cells from PBMCs. The chain is built from TRBV6-2 or TRBV6-3 and TRBJ1-1; possibly TRBD1 for D (5 bases). The origin of this receptor is a human donor in good health (CMV status not recorded). Some clones in this sample may be carry-over from other donors' samples. The CDR3 DNA reads TGTGCCAGCAGTTACCCAGTAACTCGACAGCCTGAAACGACTGAAGCTTTCTTT. It translates to CASSYPVTRQPETTEAFF.